This passage covers 15 T cell receptor beta chains from one sample sequenced in a study of neoadjuvant anti-PD-1 for oral cavity cancer. Time point of the sample: after neoadjuvant nivolumab, at surgical resection. Clones were read by immunoSEQ multiplex PCR, and TCRdb kept only the in-frame ones, dropping some. This table has roughly 20,000 clones, around 45% appearing once. This material consisted of tumor tissue, taken after nivolumab (anti-PD-1) treatment. All receptors come from a person between 35 and 79 years old with oral cavity squamous cell carcinoma.

In this sample, this clone turned up a few times. The gene calls are TRBV11-2 and TRBJ1-3, with D possibly TRBD1 on 6 matching bases. The CDR3 loop spans 17 amino acids. Germline loops: CDR1 SGHAT, CDR2 FQNNGV. Between the trimmed V and J ends, which lost 1 base and 2 bases, there was a span of 15 bases. CDR3 amino acids: CASSLGFRGAAGNTIYF. CDR3 DNA sequence: TGTGCCAGCAGCTTAGGGTTCAGGGGAGCTGCTGGAAACACCATATATTTT.

The chain carries TRBV28 and TRBJ2-7; 9 nucleotides agree with TRBD1. The CDR3 totals 14 residues. Trimming at V came to 4 bases and at J to 5 bases, leaving 6 bases not matched to a gene. CDR1 and CDR2 (germline): MDHEN, SYDVKM. CDR3 region: CASSYDRGNHEQYF. CDR3 DNA: TGTGCCAGCAGTTACGACAGGGGGAACCACGAGCAGTACTTC.

The V call is TRBV7-2, the J call TRBJ1-5; D is possibly TRBD1 (6 bases). The CDR3 consists of 17 residues. Trimming pared 1 base from V and 0 bases from J, leaving 13 bases between. Germline lookup yields CDR1 SGHTA and CDR2 FQGNSA. The CDR3 spells CASSLDAGGFSNQPQHF. CDR3 bases: TGTGCCAGCAGCTTAGACGCGGGGGGCTTTAGCAATCAGCCCCAGCATTTT.

As DNA, the CDR3 is TGCGCCAGCAGCCAAGGGGTGTCCTACGAGCAGTACTTC. Protein product: CASSQGVSYEQYF. V usage is TRBV4-3 and J usage is TRBJ2-7, with D hard to call. The CDR3 runs to 13 residues. The V end was cut by 1 base, the J end by 1 base, with 5 bases between. The germline gives CDR1 LGHNA, CDR2 YSLEER.

This clone was seen a few times. The chain uses TRBV18 and TRBJ1-6; TRBD1 matches at 7 bases. The CDR3 length is 15 residues. The V segment lost 4 bases and the J segment 5 bases; nucleotides outside the gene matches: 5. The germline CDR1 and CDR2 sequences are KGHSH and LQKENI. The CDR3 DNA follows: TGTGCCAGCTCACAAGAGACAGGGAATAATTCACCCCTCCACTTT. It translates to CASSQETGNNSPLHF.

The chain is built from TRBV7-2 and TRBJ1-5; D is undetermined. CDR1 SGHTA and CDR2 FQGNSA come from the germline V gene. V lost 3 bases to trimming and J lost 9 bases, with 12 bases between them. This CDR3 is built from 13 residues. The DNA for the CDR3 is TGTGCCAGCAGCTTCGACGCCATCGGGCCCCAGCATTTT. Its protein product is CASSFDAIGPQHF.

The J gene is TRBJ1-6, the V gene TRBV6-5; 10 bases line up with TRBD1. V was pared by 5 bases and J by 9 bases, with 7 bases of the junction left unmatched. The CDR3 has 15 residues. Germline V gene data show CDR1 as MNHEY and CDR2 as SVGAGI. This chain's CDR3 is CASSKPGQGFSPLHF. Here the CDR3 DNA reads TGTGCCAGCAGTAAGCCGGGACAGGGGTTTTCACCCCTCCACTTT.

The chain has TRBV12-5 and TRBJ2-3; D is ambiguous. This CDR3 contains 15 residues. The germline V gene has CDR1 LGHNT and CDR2 FRNRAP. V lost 4 bases to trimming and J lost 0 bases, with 11 bases between them. CDR3 sequence: CASGWSRESTDTQYF. The CDR3 DNA reads TGTGCTAGTGGTTGGTCCAGAGAGAGCACAGATACGCAGTATTTT.

Only a few counts were recorded for this clone. V gene TRBV5-1 combines with J gene TRBJ2-2; 13 positions match TRBD2. The V gene end was trimmed by 4 bases and the J gene end by 10 bases; junction bases not matched to a gene: 7. The CDR3 runs to 15 residues. From germline, CDR1 is SGHRS and CDR2 YFSETQ. CDR3 nucleotides: TGCGCCAGCAGCCGGACTAGCGGGGGACAGGAGGAGCTGTTTTTT. Protein sequence: CASSRTSGGQEELFF.

The V gene is TRBV30, the J gene TRBJ2-1; D perhaps matches TRBD1 (5 bases). Germline V gene lookup returns CDR1 GTSNPN and CDR2 SVGIG (reference sequence). V lost 3 bases, J lost 7 bases, and 22 bases lay in between. The CDR3 covers 16 residues. The CDR3 DNA is TGTGCCTGGAGCCCTTTCGGTGACAGTATCCGAAATGAGCAGTTCTTC. It yields the protein CAWSPFGDSIRNEQFF.

J is TRBJ2-1 and V is TRBV28; TRBD2 aligns across 10 bases. The CDR3 covers 14 residues. CDR1 and CDR2 from the germline V gene are MDHEN and SYDVKM. V was clipped by 5 bases and J by 4 bases; unmatched bases: 2. CDR3 DNA sequence: TGTGCCAGCAGTCTAGCGGGGGATTACAATGAGCAGTTCTTC. Amino acids: CASSLAGDYNEQFF.

V gene TRBV7-2 combines with J gene TRBJ2-7, with 8 positions matching TRBD2. Trimming at V came to 7 bases and at J to 4 bases, leaving 9 bases not matched to a gene. This CDR3 has 14 residues. Germline CDR1 SGHTA, CDR2 FQGNSA. CDR3 in DNA: TGTGCCAGCACTCCAGGCGGGGGGCCGTACGAGCAGTACTTC. Protein: CASTPGGGPYEQYF.

This clone is termed medium-sized. The rearrangement uses TRBV5-4 and TRBJ1-5; D unresolved. Germline V lookup: CDR1 SGHNT, CDR2 YYREEE (reference sequence). The CDR3 consists of 12 residues. With 2 bases removed from V and 5 bases from J, the gap between germline ends came to 5 bases. The DNA for the CDR3 is TGTGCCAGCAGCTTAGAGGATCAGCCCCAGCATTTT. Its protein is CASSLEDQPQHF.

A few counts support this clone. The germline gene is not matched at one end of the junction; a read error may be the cause. Within the sample, other DNA sequences also encode this same CDR3. The rearrangement links TRBV5-4 to TRBJ2-7; D unresolved. The CDR3 loop spans 13 amino acids. CDR1 and CDR2 (germline): SGHNT, YYREEE (reference sequence). CDR3 loop: CASSLSSSYEQYF. CDR3 DNA sequence: TGCGCCAGCAGCTTGTCCAGCTCCTACGAGCAGTACTTC.

The V gene is TRBV7-9, the J gene TRBJ2-3; 7 nucleotides agree with TRBD1. Germline V gives CDR1 SEHNR, CDR2 FQNEAQ (reference sequence). CDR3 size: 14 residues. Trimming at V came to 5 bases and at J to 5 bases, leaving 7 bases not matched to a gene. The CDR3 reads CASSNSDRVDTQYF. In DNA, the CDR3 is TGTGCCAGCAGCAATTCCGACAGGGTAGATACGCAGTATTTT.